The 24 T cell receptor beta chains below come from one sample, sequenced in a study of regulatory dendritic cells for organ transplantation. Produced via immunoSEQ multiplex PCR; TCRdb's table is partial and in-frame only. The repertoire holds around 29,000 clones, with approximately 77% as singletons. The sequenced sample was naive CD8+ T cells from blood. Subset of the sample: CD45RA+ naive T cells. These receptors were taken from a human donor in good health.

The chain is built from TRBV29-1 and TRBJ2-2; 9 nucleotides line up with TRBD2. V was pared by 3 bases and J by 3 bases, with 5 bases of the junction left unmatched. Germline V gives CDR1 SQVTM, CDR2 ANQGSEA. This CDR3 has 15 residues. The CDR3 is CSVERAGGHTGELFF. As DNA, the CDR3 is TGCAGCGTTGAGCGAGCGGGGGGCCACACCGGGGAGCTGTTTTTT.

This clone occurred a few times. This chain links TRBV4-1 with TRBJ2-7; D remains unclear. This CDR3 region has 15 residues. The V end was cut by 4 bases, the J end by 3 bases, with 16 bases between. Germline V gene lookup returns CDR1 MGHRA and CDR2 YSYEKL. CDR3 nucleotide sequence: TGCGCCAGCAGCCTCTCCGCGAAAGGAGACTACGAGCAGTACTTC. Translation gives CASSLSAKGDYEQYF.

V and J are TRBV4-1 and TRBJ2-1; the match to TRBD2 covers 15 bases. The CDR3 is made up of 15 amino acids. Germline trimming cut 3 bases from V and 9 bases from J; bases unmatched to any gene: 3. Germline V gene data show CDR1 as MGHRA and CDR2 as YSYEKL. The CDR3 region has the DNA TGCGCCAGCAGCCACGGGACTAGCGGGGGGAGTGAGCAGTTCTTC. The encoded protein is CASSHGTSGGSEQFF.

V is TRBV5-6 and J is TRBJ2-1; 9 bases map to TRBD2. The CDR3 totals 15 residues. Germline CDR1 is SGHDT and CDR2 is YYEEEE. Trimming took 5 bases from V and 5 from J; bases not matched to a gene: 8. The CDR3 loop reads CASRYGRGGNNEQFF. The CDR3 DNA is TGTGCCAGCAGATATGGGCGGGGGGGTAACAATGAGCAGTTCTTC.

The rearrangement uses TRBV6-1 and TRBJ2-2, with TRBD1 matching 7 bases. V shed 4 bases and J 5 bases; nucleotides not matched to a gene: 1. Germline V lookup: CDR1 MNHNS, CDR2 SASEGT. CDR3 size: 13 residues. The CDR3 nucleotides read TGTGCCAGCAGTGTGACAGGGACCGGGGAGCTGTTTTTT. Protein sequence: CASSVTGTGELFF.

V is TRBV6-5 and J is TRBJ2-7, with TRBD1 identical over 8 bases. This CDR3 is 16 amino acids long. Trimming took 4 bases from V and 2 from J; bases not matched to a gene: 10. CDR1 and CDR2 (germline): MNHEY, SVGAGI. The CDR3 DNA sequence: TGTGCCAGCAGTTCTACGACAGGGGTATATGCCTACGAGCAGTACTTC. Its protein is CASSSTTGVYAYEQYF.

The gene calls are TRBV7-8 and TRBJ2-7; 7 bases are a match to TRBD2. The trim removed 4 bases at V and 3 bases at J, leaving 12 bases unmatched. Germline V lookup: CDR1 SGHVS, CDR2 FQNEAQ. CDR3 size: 16 residues. The CDR3 region has the DNA TGTGCCAGCAGCTCGCTGAGGGGAGGGAACAACTACGAGCAGTACTTC. Its protein is CASSSLRGGNNYEQYF. Based on the CDR3 plus reference TRBV7-8 and TRBJ2-7, the full variable domain is GAGVSQSPRYKVAKRGQDVALRCDPISGHVSLFWYQQALGQGPEFLTYFQNEAQLDKSGLPSDRFFAERPEGSVSTLKIQRTQQEDSAVYLCASSSLRGGNNYEQYFGPGTRLTVT.

The chain combines TRBV2 with TRBJ2-2; maybe TRBD1 (6 bases). Germline CDR1 SNHLY, CDR2 FYNNEI. The CDR3 is 15 amino acids. The V and J ends lost 3 bases and 1 base respectively, with 9 bases between them. This CDR3 reads CASSDYRENTGELFF. As DNA, the CDR3 is TGTGCCAGCAGTGACTACAGGGAGAACACCGGGGAGCTGTTTTTT.

V is TRBV5-6 and J is TRBJ2-2; tentative D call: TRBD1 (5 bases). The germline gives CDR1 SGHDT, CDR2 YYEEEE. The germline V and J ends were trimmed by 5 bases and 5 bases, with 16 bases remaining between them. CDR3 size: 15 residues. CDR3 region: CASSSSGYRTGELFF. CDR3 bases: TGTGCCAGCAGTTCTTCAGGGTACCGAACCGGGGAGCTGTTTTTT.

V and J are TRBV15 and TRBJ2-5; 7 bases are a match to TRBD2. J gave up 0 bases and V 5 bases, and 9 bases lay outside the gene matches. CDR3 length: 16 residues. CDR1 is LNHNV, CDR2 YYDKDF, per germline (reference sequence). CDR3 in amino acids: CATSPRGLKYQETQYF. DNA for the CDR3: TGTGCCACCAGCCCCCGGGGACTAAAGTACCAAGAGACCCAGTACTTC.

This clone has more than one count but fewer than ten. The CDR3 coding sequence is TGTGCCAGCAGCTTGGGGGACAGTCTTTCCTACAATGAGCAGTTCTTC. This sequence encodes CASSLGDSLSYNEQFF. The genes are TRBV5-4 and TRBJ2-1; 7 positions match TRBD1. The trim removed 0 bases at V and 1 base at J, leaving 4 bases unmatched. There are 16 residues in the CDR3. CDR1 is SGHNT, CDR2 YYREEE, per germline (reference sequence).

The CDR3 DNA sequence: TGTGCCAGCAGCCATATTGGGGGGAGGGAAGGGTCAGACGAGCAGTACTTC. This codes for CASSHIGGREGSDEQYF. This sequence joins TRBV7-8 and TRBJ2-7; 7 positions agree with TRBD2. Germline V CDR1 and CDR2: SGHVS, FQNEAQ. Unmatched junction bases numbered 18, after V lost 5 bases and J lost 5 bases. This CDR3 region has 17 residues.

The chain recombines TRBV9 with TRBJ2-7, with 10 bases identical to TRBD2. Per germline, CDR1 SGDLS and CDR2 YYNGEE. The ends lost 3 bases at V and 3 bases at J; junction bases unmatched: 9. CDR3 length equals 16 residues. The CDR3 DNA sequence: TGTGCCAGCAGCGCGCCGAGCGGGGGGGCCATCTACGAGCAGTACTTC. Its translation is CASSAPSGGAIYEQYF.

The V call is TRBV6-5, the J call TRBJ1-3; 8 nucleotides line up with TRBD1. Germline CDR1 MNHEY, CDR2 SVGAGI. The length of the CDR3 is 15 residues. Unmatched junction bases numbered 4, after V lost 2 bases and J lost 4 bases. In DNA form, the CDR3 reads TGTGCCAGCAGTTACACCCGACAGGGGGGAAACACCATATATTTT. Its protein is CASSYTRQGGNTIYF.

The rearrangement uses TRBV9 and TRBJ1-1; TRBD1 is a possible D gene (5 bases). Germline V gene sequence: CDR1 SGDLS, CDR2 YYNGEE. Trimming removed 5 bases from V and 1 base from J, with 15 bases in between. There are 15 residues in the CDR3. This CDR3 is CASRIIQGGNTEAFF. CDR3 bases: TGTGCCAGCAGGATAATTCAGGGAGGGAACACTGAAGCTTTCTTT.

The V gene is TRBV4-1, the J gene TRBJ1-4; D possibly corresponds to TRBD1 (6 bases). The CDR3 extends over 16 amino acids. The germline V gene encodes CDR1 MGHRA and CDR2 YSYEKL. Between the trimmed V and J ends, which lost 0 bases and 1 base, there was a span of 9 bases. The CDR3 DNA reads TGCGCCAGCAGCCAAGATAGGGGGGGAACTAATGAAAAACTGTTTTTT. This encodes CASSQDRGGTNEKLFF.

V usage is TRBV4-2 and J usage is TRBJ2-7; 8 bases fit TRBD2. The CDR3 length is 18 residues. Looked up from germline, CDR1 is LGHNA and CDR2 is YNFKEQ. J gave up 3 bases and V 0 bases, and 13 bases lay outside the gene matches. CDR3 in amino acids: CASSQDQSPGGARYEQYF. The CDR3 DNA reads as TGTGCCAGCAGCCAAGATCAAAGTCCGGGGGGGGCCCGCTACGAGCAGTACTTC.

This clone has just a few counts. The chain joins TRBV2 to TRBJ1-2; D might be TRBD1 (5 bases). CDR1 is SNHLY, CDR2 FYNNEI, per germline. The length of the CDR3 is 12 residues. V lost 10 bases and J 2 bases, leaving 11 bases between the germline ends. The CDR3 sequence is CANPDNNYGYTF. The DNA of the CDR3 is TGTGCCAACCCGGACAACAACTATGGCTACACCTTC.

The rearrangement links TRBV6-5 to TRBJ1-2, with a weak D call TRBD1 (6 bases). The V and J ends lost 6 bases and 8 bases respectively, with 16 bases between them. The germline V gene has CDR1 MNHEY and CDR2 SVGAGI. CDR3 length: 13 amino acids. CDR3 in amino acids: CASSSGQFHGYTF. The CDR3 DNA reads as TGTGCCAGCAGCAGTGGACAGTTTCACGGCTACACCTTC.

V is TRBV5-1 and J is TRBJ2-3; D is unresolved. The CDR3 sequence is 16 residues long. From germline, CDR1 is SGHRS and CDR2 YFSETQ. Trimming took off 5 bases at V and 1 base at J, with 17 bases between the two ends. The CDR3 bases are TGCGCCAGCAGTGAGGCCTACACCACTCGCACAGATACGCAGTATTTT. Residues: CASSEAYTTRTDTQYF. Filled out from reference TRBV5-1 and TRBJ2-3, the complete variable domain reads KAGVTQTPRYLIKTRGQQVTLSCSPISGHRSVSWYQQTPGQGLQFLFEYFSETQRNKGNFPGRFSGRQFSNSRSEMNVSTLELGDSALYLCASSEAYTTRTDTQYFGPGTRLTVL.

The table lists this clone with a few counts. V is TRBV19 and J is TRBJ2-7, with 7 bases matching TRBD1. This CDR3 region has 14 residues. Trimming cost V 3 bases and J 3 bases; bases outside gene matches: 5. Germline V gives CDR1 LNHDA, CDR2 SQIVND (reference sequence). The CDR3 protein is CASSIGQGVYEQYF. The CDR3 DNA follows: TGTGCCAGTAGTATCGGGCAGGGGGTCTACGAGCAGTACTTC.

The chain joins TRBV13 to TRBJ2-5; 13 bases are a match to TRBD2. CDR1 is PRHDT, CDR2 FYEKMQ, per germline (reference sequence). V lost 1 base to trimming and J lost 8 bases; unmatched junction nucleotides: 7. This CDR3 comprises 16 residues. The CDR3 DNA reads TGTGCCAGCAGCTTAGCCGACAGGACTAGCGGGGGAACCCAGTACTTC. Residues: CASSLADRTSGGTQYF.

This chain links TRBV4-1 with TRBJ2-5; weak D call: TRBD1 (5 bases). Germline lookup yields CDR1 MGHRA and CDR2 YSYEKL. The CDR3 consists of 15 residues. The V gene lost 0 bases and the J gene lost 4 bases, with 12 bases spanning the gap. CDR3 nucleotides: TGCGCCAGCAGCCAAGATCAGGGATTAGGAGAGACCCAGTACTTC. Translation: CASSQDQGLGETQYF.

The genes are TRBV5-6 and TRBJ2-3; perhaps TRBD2 as D (6 bases). The CDR3 totals 14 residues. Per germline, CDR1 SGHDT and CDR2 YYEEEE. Trimming removed 4 bases from V and 2 bases from J, with 11 bases in between. The CDR3 is CASSISGTTDTQYF. DNA for the CDR3: TGTGCCAGCAGCATTAGCGGAACCACAGATACGCAGTATTTT.